The following is a TCR beta chain sequence with its context. The target antigen is unknown. Produced via immunoSEQ multiplex PCR; TCRdb's table is partial and in-frame only. Of several thousand clones in the sample, roughly 74% were seen once. The sample comes from a study of chemoradiotherapy in HPV16-positive cancers. Study-level results: Non-HPV-specific T cells did not expand in tumors during treatment, whereas candidate HPV-specific clones and E7-related motifs did.

CDR1 and CDR2 (germline): SEHNR, FQNEAQ (reference sequence). The CDR3 sequence is 18 residues long. V lost 0 bases and J lost 3, with 19 bases in between. The V call is TRBV7-9, the J call TRBJ2-3; perhaps D is TRBD1 or TRBD2 (5 bases each). This clonotype originated in a human donor with HPV-associated anogenital cancer. This specimen consisted of tumor tissue, obtained from a patient who underwent chemoradiotherapy. The CDR3 protein is CASSLAQVGGVVTDTQYF. The CDR3 coding sequence is TGTGCCAGCAGCTTAGCACAGGTTGGGGGAGTCGTAACAGATACGCAGTATTTT.